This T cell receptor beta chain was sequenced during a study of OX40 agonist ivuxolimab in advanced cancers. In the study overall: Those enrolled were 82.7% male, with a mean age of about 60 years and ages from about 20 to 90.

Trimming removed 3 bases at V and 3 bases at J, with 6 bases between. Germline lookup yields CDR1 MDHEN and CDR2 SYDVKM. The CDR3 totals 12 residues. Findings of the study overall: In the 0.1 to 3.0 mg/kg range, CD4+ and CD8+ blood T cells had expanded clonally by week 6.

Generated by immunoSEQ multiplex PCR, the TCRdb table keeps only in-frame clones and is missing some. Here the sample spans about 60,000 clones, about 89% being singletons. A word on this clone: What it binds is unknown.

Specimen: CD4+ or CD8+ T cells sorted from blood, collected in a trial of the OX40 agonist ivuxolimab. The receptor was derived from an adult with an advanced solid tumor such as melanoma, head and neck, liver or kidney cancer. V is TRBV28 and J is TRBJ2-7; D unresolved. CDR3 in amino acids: CASSFQDYEQYF. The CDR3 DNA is TGTGCCAGCAGTTTCCAGGACTACGAGCAGTACTTC.